This T cell receptor (beta chain) was identified in a study of Ad26.COV2.S vaccination and SARS-CoV-2 variants. Treatment: 19 received Ad26.COV2.S at low or high dose, single or two shots; roughly 5 received placebo; per-sample allocation not given. Material that was analyzed had been drawn on day 63 after the first vaccine or placebo injection. The individual, an adult aged 18-55 years, was a donor in Boston. To note about this clone: The sample carries other DNA sequences with the same CDR3.

Germline CDR1 reads SGDLS; CDR2 reads YYNGEE. Trimming left V 2 bases short and J 0 bases short, with 5 bases between. The CDR3 totals 13 residues. TCRdb's table, derived via immunoSEQ multiplex PCR, lists solely in-frame clones and lacks some. The data hold about 480,000 clones, with 87% observed a single time. V usage is TRBV9 and J usage is TRBJ1-1; D gene ambiguous. This TCR derives from a person aged 18-60 years who received the Ad26.COV2.S COVID-19 vaccine or a placebo. Sequenced material: peripheral blood, taken in a trial of Ad26.COV2.S vaccine versus placebo. This chain's CDR3 is CASSVGMNTEAFF. CDR3 nucleotide sequence: TGTGCCAGCAGCGTGGGGATGAACACTGAAGCTTTCTTT.